Below, 15 T cell receptor beta chains from the same sample are listed, as sequenced in a study of T cell responses to AZD1222 COVID-19 vaccine. The method was immunoSEQ multiplex PCR; TCRdb's version includes in-frame clones alone and lacks a portion of them. The sample shows about 200,000 clones, approximately 90% of them seen only once. Source: peripheral blood, taken 28 days after the second dose of the MenACWY control vaccine. The receptors originated from an adult who received the MenACWY meningococcal vaccine as a control.

The chain links TRBV29-1 to TRBJ2-5, with TRBD1 matching over 10 bases. The junction had 0 bases not matched to a gene; V was cut back by 4 bases and J by 1 base. This CDR3 has 13 amino acids. CDR1 is SQVTM and CDR2 is ANQGSEA in the germline V gene. CDR3 in amino acids: CSVGTGGQETQYF. CDR3 bases: TGCAGCGTTGGGACAGGGGGCCAAGAGACCCAGTACTTC. The variable domain in full, with the rest retrieved from reference TRBV29-1 and TRBJ2-5, is SAVISQKPSRDICQRGTSLTIQCQVDSQVTMMFWYRQQPGQSLTLIATANQGSEATYESGFVIDKFPISRPNLTFSTLTVSNMSPEDSSIYLCSVGTGGQETQYFGPGTRLLVL.

The chain recombines TRBV6-1 with TRBJ1-5; D possibly corresponds to TRBD1 (6 bases). Trimming removed 4 bases from V and 0 bases from J, with 16 bases in between. The CDR3 sequence is 17 residues long. CDR1 MNHNS and CDR2 SASEGT come from the germline V gene. The CDR3: CASSARDIFYSNQPQHF. The CDR3 DNA is TGTGCCAGCAGTGCCCGGGACATCTTCTATAGCAATCAGCCCCAGCATTTT.

This rearrangement joins TRBV7-9 to TRBJ1-2, with 8 bases fitting TRBD1. Germline CDR1 SEHNR, CDR2 FQNEAQ (reference sequence). This CDR3 comprises 16 residues. V shed 5 bases and J 7 bases; nucleotides not matched to a gene: 15. The CDR3 spells CASSPPSAGGFRGYTF. For the CDR3, the DNA is TGTGCCAGCAGCCCCCCCTCGGCAGGGGGCTTTCGTGGCTACACCTTC.

This clone was recorded only once. The genes are TRBV15 and TRBJ2-7; TRBD1 aligns across 8 bases. The V gene's germline CDR1 is LNHNV and CDR2 YYDKDF (reference sequence). V trimming: 1 base; J trimming: 7 bases; junction bases outside the gene matches: 6. CDR3 length: 14 residues. Here the CDR3 DNA reads TGTGCCACCAGCAGAGGGCAGGGGGCGGGGGAGCAGTACTTC. It encodes CATSRGQGAGEQYF. Combining the CDR3 with reference TRBV15 and TRBJ2-7 gives the whole variable domain DAMVIQNPRYQVTQFGKPVTLSCSQTLNHNVMYWYQQKSSQAPKLLFHYYDKDFNNEADTPDNFQSRRPNTSFCFLDIRSPGLGDTAMYLCATSRGQGAGEQYFGPGTRLTVT.

This chain links TRBV5-5 with TRBJ1-4; D perhaps matches TRBD1 (5 bases). This CDR3 is built from 14 residues. Germline V gene data show CDR1 as SGHKS and CDR2 as YYEKEE (reference sequence). Trimming cost V 4 bases and J 7 bases, with 14 bases left between them. CDR3 protein: CASSLRQNVEKLFF. The CDR3 bases are TGTGCCAGCAGCCTGCGACAGAACGTTGAAAAACTGTTTTTT.

The V gene is TRBV7-9, the J gene TRBJ2-4; D is uncertain. The germline V and J ends were trimmed by 1 base and 8 bases, with 15 bases remaining between them. From germline, CDR1 is SEHNR and CDR2 FQNEAQ (reference sequence). The CDR3 extends over 15 amino acids. The CDR3 DNA reads TGTGCCAGCAGCTTAGGACTGCCGAACCTGGACATTCAGTACTTC. Its translation: CASSLGLPNLDIQYF.

V and J are TRBV6-2 or TRBV6-3 and TRBJ2-2; a possible D gene is TRBD2 (5 bases). From germline, CDR1 is MNHEY and CDR2 SVGEGT. The V and J ends lost 4 bases and 10 bases respectively, with 10 bases between them. CDR3 length: 12 residues. The CDR3 nucleotides read TGTGCCAGCAGTTCAGCGGCCGCGGAGCTGTTTTTT. Translation gives CASSSAAAELFF.

V gene TRBV5-8 combines with J gene TRBJ2-5; D tentatively fits TRBD1 or TRBD2 (5 bases each). CDR1 and CDR2 from the germline V gene are SGHTS and YDEGEE. The CDR3 extends over 13 amino acids. Trimming stripped 1 base from V and 3 bases from J, with 7 bases between. The chain's CDR3 is CASSLMGEETQYF. CDR3 nucleotide sequence: TGTGCCAGCAGCTTGATGGGGGAAGAGACCCAGTACTTC.

The rearrangement links TRBV4-3 to TRBJ2-1, with TRBD2 matching over 8 bases. V gave up 3 bases and J gave up 1 base; unmatched junction bases: 11. This CDR3 contains 18 residues. Germline CDR1 LGHNA, CDR2 YSLEER. The CDR3: CASSQSVAGTRSYNEQFF. CDR3 bases: TGCGCCAGCAGCCAGAGTGTAGCGGGAACTAGGTCCTACAATGAGCAGTTCTTC.

The chain employs TRBV4-3 and TRBJ1-5; D call uncertain. Germline V gene data show CDR1 as LGHNA and CDR2 as YSLEER. The CDR3 length is 15 residues. V was pared by 0 bases and J by 12 bases, with 18 bases between. This CDR3 reads CASSQDPQVPGHQHF. The DNA of the CDR3 is TGCGCCAGCAGCCAAGATCCCCAGGTCCCTGGGCACCAGCATTTT.

The chain is built from TRBV19 and TRBJ1-2, with 8 bases identical to TRBD1. Trimming took 6 bases from V and 1 from J; bases not matched to a gene: 16. This CDR3 region has 18 residues. Germline CDR1 reads LNHDA; CDR2 reads SQIVND (reference sequence). The CDR3 sequence is CASRLTGTGHTLNYGYTF. Here the CDR3 DNA reads TGTGCCAGTAGGCTAACCGGGACAGGCCATACCCTTAACTATGGCTACACCTTC.

This sequence joins TRBV6-5 and TRBJ1-1; TRBD1 aligns across 7 bases. V lost 7 bases and J lost 4; bases outside the gene matches: 9. This CDR3 is built from 14 residues. CDR1 MNHEY and CDR2 SVGAGI come from the germline V gene. CDR3 sequence (DNA): TGTGCCAGCACCCCGACAGGGAGGGGCACTGAAGCTTTCTTT. Its translation: CASTPTGRGTEAFF.

The CDR3 reads CASSLRTGGAFF. The CDR3 coding sequence is TGTGCCAGTAGTCTTCGGACGGGGGGGGCTTTCTTT. J is TRBJ1-1 and V is TRBV19; TRBD1 is a possible D gene (5 bases). V lost 5 bases, J lost 11 bases, and 15 bases lay in between. This CDR3 region has 12 residues. Germline V gives CDR1 LNHDA, CDR2 SQIVND (reference sequence).

This chain uses TRBV5-1 with TRBJ2-3, with a possible D match to TRBD1 (7 bases). The CDR3 has 16 residues. V shed 5 bases and J shed 2 bases, with 18 bases lying between them. Germline V CDR1 and CDR2: SGHRS, YFSETQ. CDR3 sequence (DNA): TGCGCCAGCAGTTTCCTTGGACAGGACTACACAGATACGCAGTATTTT. Its translation: CASSFLGQDYTDTQYF.

V gene TRBV12-3 or TRBV12-4 combines with J gene TRBJ2-2; no firm D call. The CDR3 consists of 11 residues. V dropped 8 bases and J dropped 8 bases, with 9 bases sitting between them. The CDR3 DNA reads as TGTGCCAGCGGCCTTGGGGGGGAGCTGTTTTTT. Its translation is CASGLGGELFF.